These 29 T cell receptor beta chains originate from one sample sequenced in a study of OX40 agonist ivuxolimab in advanced cancers. Here immunoSEQ multiplex PCR was the method, and the copy in TCRdb shows in-frame clones only, minus some. The table records over 65,000 clones, roughly 86% of them present only once. Sequencing was performed on CD4+ or CD8+ T cells sorted from blood, taken in a trial of the OX40 agonist ivuxolimab. Receptor source: an adult with an advanced solid tumor such as melanoma, head and neck, liver or kidney cancer.

This clone has a handful of counts. V gene TRBV5-1 combines with J gene TRBJ2-5, with no clear D. Trimming removed 4 bases from V and 4 bases from J, with 8 bases in between. CDR3 length: 12 amino acids. From germline, CDR1 is SGHRS and CDR2 YFSETQ. CDR3 bases: TGCGCCAGCAGCCCTTCCGGAGAGACCCAGTACTTC. This encodes CASSPSGETQYF. The full variable domain, with the rest looked up from reference TRBV5-1 and TRBJ2-5, is KAGVTQTPRYLIKTRGQQVTLSCSPISGHRSVSWYQQTPGQGLQFLFEYFSETQRNKGNFPGRFSGRQFSNSRSEMNVSTLELGDSALYLCASSPSGETQYFGPGTRLLVL.

The chain links TRBV5-5 to TRBJ2-7; 8 bases fit TRBD2. This CDR3 spans 15 amino acids. Per germline, CDR1 SGHKS and CDR2 YYEKEE (reference sequence). With V trimmed by 4 bases and J by 0 bases, 6 bases remained unmatched. The DNA of the CDR3 is TGTGCCAGCAGCAACCGACTAGCGAGCTCCTACGAGCAGTACTTC. This sequence encodes CASSNRLASSYEQYF.

The chain links TRBV6-5 to TRBJ2-7, with TRBD1 as a possible D gene (6 bases). The CDR3 runs to 13 residues. Germline V gives CDR1 MNHEY, CDR2 SVGAGI. Trimming removed 8 bases from V and 2 bases from J, with 13 bases in between. The CDR3 spells CASYSTGTYEQYF. In DNA, the CDR3 is TGTGCCAGCTATTCCACAGGGACCTACGAGCAGTACTTC.

V is TRBV6-5 and J is TRBJ2-2, with D perhaps matching TRBD2 (6 bases). This CDR3 contains 13 residues. Trimming cost V 1 base and J 7 bases, with 7 bases left between them. Germline CDR1 and CDR2: MNHEY and SVGAGI. For the CDR3, the DNA is TGTGCCAGCAGTTACTTCGGGGGCGGGGAGCTGTTTTTT. The encoded protein is CASSYFGGGELFF.

This sequence joins TRBV30 and TRBJ1-1; D ambiguous. Germline lookup yields CDR1 GTSNPN and CDR2 SVGIG (reference sequence). The CDR3 length is 12 residues. The V and J ends lost 5 bases and 1 base respectively, with 8 bases between them. The CDR3 DNA sequence: TGTGCCTGGGGGAAATCGAACACTGAAGCTTTCTTT. Its translation is CAWGKSNTEAFF.

This chain joins TRBV7-2 and TRBJ2-7, with D tentatively TRBD1 or TRBD2 (5 bases each). V dropped 5 bases and J dropped 1 base, with 15 bases sitting between them. The CDR3 has 15 residues. The germline V gene has CDR1 SGHTA and CDR2 FQGNSA. The CDR3 loop is CASSPGGGGSYEQYF. As DNA, the CDR3 is TGTGCCAGCAGCCCCGGTGGTGGGGGTTCCTACGAGCAGTACTTC.

This clone was counted once. The chain is built from TRBV28 and TRBJ2-3, with TRBD1 identical over 7 bases. Germline assignment: CDR1 MDHEN and CDR2 SYDVKM. The CDR3 runs 15 residues. The trim removed 6 bases at V and 1 base at J, leaving 7 bases unmatched. DNA for the CDR3: TGTGCCAGCAGCAGAAAAGGACAGGGCACAGATACGCAGTATTTT. Its translation is CASSRKGQGTDTQYF.

V and J are TRBV27 and TRBJ2-2; 8 bases line up with TRBD1. Germline trimming cut 5 bases from V and 2 bases from J; bases unmatched to any gene: 4. CDR1 MNHEY and CDR2 SMNVEV come from the germline V gene (reference sequence). CDR3 length equals 15 residues. CDR3 sequence (DNA): TGTGCCAGCAGTATGGGACAGGCTAACACCGGGGAGCTGTTTTTT. This gives the protein CASSMGQANTGELFF.

The chain is built from TRBV7-3 and TRBJ1-6; no clear D gene. Trimming shortened V by 1 base and J by 9 bases, and 10 bases separated the two germline ends. The CDR3 runs 14 residues. CDR1 SGHTA and CDR2 FQGTGA come from the germline V gene. DNA of the CDR3: TGTGCCAGCAGCTTAAAGGGAGGGATTTCACCCCTCCACTTT. Protein sequence: CASSLKGGISPLHF.

This chain uses TRBV5-1 with TRBJ2-1, with TRBD2 matching over 10 bases. After removal of 7 bases from V and 7 bases from J, the junction contained 8 bases not matched to a gene. Germline V gene data show CDR1 as SGHRS and CDR2 as YFSETQ. The CDR3 consists of 14 residues. The CDR3 DNA reads as TGCGCCAGCTCCTCTAGCGGGGGCCCTAATGAGCAGTTCTTC. Protein: CASSSSGGPNEQFF.

This rearrangement joins TRBV7-9 to TRBJ1-4, with unresolved D. V was clipped by 2 bases and J by 8 bases, with 6 bases between them. There are 12 residues in the CDR3. Germline CDR1 and CDR2: SEHNR and FQNEAQ (reference sequence). The CDR3 bases are TGTGCCAGCAGCTTACGTTTAGAAAAACTGTTTTTT. It codes for CASSLRLEKLFF. The entire variable domain, with the rest obtained from reference TRBV7-9 and TRBJ1-4, is as follows: DTGVSQNPRHKITKRGQNVTFRCDPISEHNRLYWYRQTLGQGPEFLTYFQNEAQLEKSRLLSDRFSAERPKGSFSTLEIQRTEQGDSAMYLCASSLRLEKLFFGSGTQLSVL.

The chain recombines TRBV30 with TRBJ1-2; D remains ambiguous. The CDR3 extends over 12 amino acids. Trimming left V 3 bases short and J 0 bases short, with 5 bases between. Germline V gene data show CDR1 as GTSNPN and CDR2 as SVGIG (reference sequence). CDR3 sequence: CAWRQSNYGYTF. The CDR3 nucleotides read TGTGCCTGGAGACAATCTAACTATGGCTACACCTTC.

This CDR3 reads CASSSGPAEAFF. The CDR3 bases are TGTGCCAGCAGCTCAGGGCCCGCTGAAGCTTTCTTT. The chain combines TRBV5-6 with TRBJ1-1; possible D gene TRBD1, 5 bases. This CDR3 contains 12 residues. Trimming took 3 bases from V and 6 from J, leaving 9 bases between them. Germline CDR1 reads SGHDT; CDR2 reads YYEEEE.

The V and J genes are TRBV29-1 and TRBJ2-5, with 10 bases fitting TRBD2. CDR1 is SQVTM, CDR2 ANQGSEA, per germline. The CDR3 has 13 amino acids. CDR3 in DNA: TGCACCTCTAGCGGGGGCCAGCTTTCGACCCAGTACTTC. Translating gives CTSSGGQLSTQYF.

This rearrangement joins TRBV5-1 to TRBJ2-5; D uncertain. The CDR3 covers 12 residues. With 4 bases removed from V and 5 bases from J, the gap between germline ends came to 9 bases. Germline lookup yields CDR1 SGHRS and CDR2 YFSETQ. CDR3 in amino acids: CASSLGMETQYF. CDR3 DNA sequence: TGCGCCAGCAGCCTTGGGATGGAGACCCAGTACTTC.

This chain uses TRBV2 with TRBJ2-3; TRBD2 aligns across 7 bases. The CDR3 spans 15 residues. Trimming cost V 3 bases and J 5 bases; bases outside gene matches: 8. Looked up from germline, CDR1 is SNHLY and CDR2 is FYNNEI. This chain's CDR3 is CASSERRGSRDTQYF. DNA for the CDR3: TGTGCCAGCAGTGAGAGGCGGGGGAGTCGAGATACGCAGTATTTT. Full variable domain (rest looked up from reference TRBV2 and TRBJ2-3): EPEVTQTPSHQVTQMGQEVILRCVPISNHLYFYWYRQILGQKVEFLVSFYNNEISEKSEIFDDQFSVERPDGSNFTLKIRSTKLEDSAMYFCASSERRGSRDTQYFGPGTRLTVL.

This clone was seen once. This chain joins TRBV7-6 and TRBJ2-7, with D possibly being TRBD2 (6 bases). Trimming removed 0 bases at V and 4 bases at J, with 19 bases between. Germline-derived CDR1 and CDR2 are SGHVS and FNYEAQ. This CDR3 spans 17 amino acids. CDR3 DNA sequence: TGTGCCAGCAGCTTAGCCCCGATAGCGGAGGGCCATTACGAGCAGTACTTC. Its protein is CASSLAPIAEGHYEQYF. Drawing the rest from reference TRBV7-6 and TRBJ2-7, the complete variable domain is GAGVSQSPRYKVTKRGQDVALRCDPISGHVSLYWYRQALGQGPEFLTYFNYEAQQDKSGLPNDRFSAERPEGSISTLTIQRTEQRDSAMYRCASSLAPIAEGHYEQYFGPGTRLTVT.

CDR3 amino acids: CASSRLGRDEQYF. For the CDR3, the DNA is TGTGCCAGCAGCCGACTAGGGCGGGACGAGCAGTACTTC. The J gene is TRBJ2-7, the V gene TRBV5-6, with D perhaps TRBD2 (6 bases). There are 13 residues in the CDR3. Germline CDR1 SGHDT, CDR2 YYEEEE. V was pared by 4 bases and J by 5 bases, with 13 bases between. The variable domain in full, completed from reference TRBV5-6 and TRBJ2-7, reads DAGVTQSPTHLIKTRGQQVTLRCSPKSGHDTVSWYQQALGQGPQFIFQYYEEEERQRGNFPDRFSGHQFPNYSSELNVNALLLGDSALYLCASSRLGRDEQYFGPGTRLTVT.

The rearrangement joins TRBV9 to TRBJ2-1, with TRBD2 matching 8 bases. The CDR3 runs to 14 residues. V dropped 7 bases and J dropped 10; count of bases not matched to a gene: 13. CDR1 and CDR2 (germline): SGDLS, YYNGEE. The CDR3 DNA sequence: TGTGCCAGCGGGACGGAGGGACTAGTCTCCGAGCAGTTCTTC. Encoded protein: CASGTEGLVSEQFF.

The chain uses TRBV7-2 and TRBJ1-6; TRBD1 might be the D (5 bases). V was pared by 3 bases and J by 5 bases, with 8 bases between. There are 14 residues in the CDR3. From germline, CDR1 is SGHTA and CDR2 FQGNSA. Here the CDR3 DNA reads TGTGCCAGCAGCTTGAACAGGAATAATTCACCCCTCCACTTT. It encodes CASSLNRNNSPLHF.

Here the CDR3 DNA reads TGTGCCAGCAGTTTCAGGGGCCTGGGCACTGAAGCTTTCTTT. Amino acids: CASSFRGLGTEAFF. The rearrangement joins TRBV27 to TRBJ1-1, with D possibly being TRBD1 (6 bases). The CDR3 has 14 amino acids. Trimming left V 3 bases short and J 4 bases short, with 12 bases between. Looked up from germline, CDR1 is MNHEY and CDR2 is SMNVEV (reference sequence).

This clone was detected only once. The chain is built from TRBV5-1 and TRBJ2-3, with 13 positions matching TRBD2. The CDR3 spans 15 residues. J was trimmed by 4 bases and V by 4 bases; bases with no gene match: 3. Germline V gives CDR1 SGHRS, CDR2 YFSETQ. The CDR3 coding sequence is TGCGCCAGCAGCCCCGGGACTAGCGGGGCAGATACGCAGTATTTT. It translates to CASSPGTSGADTQYF.

In its sample, this clone was seen once. V is TRBV6-6 and J is TRBJ1-2, with 7 bases matching TRBD1. Germline V CDR1 and CDR2: MNHNY, SVGAGI (reference sequence). This CDR3 contains 15 residues. V trimming: 4 bases; J trimming: 6 bases; junction bases outside the gene matches: 11. CDR3 sequence reads: CASSSPGTAYHGYTF. The CDR3 DNA reads TGTGCCAGCAGTTCCCCCGGGACAGCATACCATGGCTACACCTTC.

This sequence joins TRBV7-2 and TRBJ2-2; D gene unclear. The V gene lost 3 bases and the J gene lost 6 bases, with 8 bases spanning the gap. Germline V lookup: CDR1 SGHTA, CDR2 FQGNSA. This CDR3 has 13 residues. The CDR3 nucleotides read TGTGCCAGCAGCTTTGCATTCGCCGGGGAGCTGTTTTTT. Encoded protein: CASSFAFAGELFF.

This chain uses TRBV7-8 with TRBJ2-7; maybe TRBD1 (6 bases). The V and J ends lost 5 bases and 3 bases respectively, with 17 bases between them. Germline values: CDR1 SGHVS, CDR2 FQNEAQ. The CDR3 spans 15 residues. CDR3 residues: CASSQNRGQIYEQYF. CDR3 DNA sequence: TGTGCCAGCAGCCAGAACAGAGGACAGATCTACGAGCAGTACTTC.

The gene calls are TRBV4-2 and TRBJ1-1, with D uncertain. Germline CDR1 is LGHNA and CDR2 is YNFKEQ. The CDR3 has 11 residues. Between the trimmed V and J ends, which lost 4 bases and 4 bases, there was a span of 4 bases. Here the CDR3 reads CASSRGTEAFF. The CDR3, as DNA: TGTGCCAGCAGCCGGGGCACTGAAGCTTTCTTT.

The V and J genes are TRBV7-2 and TRBJ1-6; D unclear. Germline V CDR1 and CDR2: SGHTA, FQGNSA. V lost 1 base and J 6 bases, leaving 13 bases between the germline ends. The CDR3 sequence is 16 residues long. The CDR3 DNA follows: TGTGCCAGCAGCTTAGGAGGAAGAGGGATTAATTCACCCCTCCACTTT. It encodes CASSLGGRGINSPLHF.

The rearrangement uses TRBV7-8 and TRBJ2-7, with 7 bases lining up with TRBD1. This CDR3 comprises 15 residues. Germline V gene lookup returns CDR1 SGHVS and CDR2 FQNEAQ. With 5 bases clipped from V and 0 bases from J, the junction kept 7 bases outside the gene matches. Here the CDR3 DNA reads TGTGCCAGCAGCGTAGGACAGGCGAGCTCCTACGAGCAGTACTTC. Amino acid sequence: CASSVGQASSYEQYF.

This clone was seen a few times. V usage is TRBV6-5 and J usage is TRBJ2-7, with TRBD1 matching 8 bases. The J segment lost 12 bases and the V segment lost 0 bases, leaving 16 bases of the junction unmatched. The CDR3 extends over 16 amino acids. Germline V CDR1 and CDR2: MNHEY, SVGAGI. Written as DNA, the CDR3 is TGTGCCAGCAGTTACTCGAGTCAGACAGGGGTGACCGGCTCGTACTTC. Translating it yields CASSYSSQTGVTGSYF.